The 18 T cell receptor beta chains below were found in one sample sequenced in a study of blood T cell repertoires in COVID-19. Some clones are missing from TCRdb's copy, which holds only in-frame ones; the method was immunoSEQ multiplex PCR. The data show over 150,000 clones, with 70% to 90% seen just once and 0.63% held by the top ten. The source material was peripheral blood. Receptors were obtained from a man in his 60s with COVID-19, enrolled during active disease.

This clone was seen only once. In DNA, the CDR3 is TGTGCCAGCAGCCCTAGCGGGGGCGAGCAGTACTTC. Residues: CASSPSGGEQYF. J is TRBJ2-7 and V is TRBV4-2, with 10 bases fitting TRBD2. Germline V CDR1 and CDR2: LGHNA, YNFKEQ. The CDR3 is 12 amino acids. V dropped 4 bases and J dropped 6; count of bases not matched to a gene: 0.

V gene TRBV7-2 combines with J gene TRBJ1-2; 9 bases fit TRBD1. CDR1 and CDR2 from the germline V gene are SGHTA and FQGNSA. The CDR3 has 15 residues. J was trimmed by 8 bases and V by 2 bases; bases with no gene match: 9. This chain's CDR3 is CASSLQGQGSRGYTF. The CDR3 bases are TGTGCCAGCAGCTTACAGGGACAGGGTTCTCGAGGCTACACCTTC.

This clone was counted only a few times. The genes are TRBV11-2 and TRBJ2-7; TRBD1 might be the D (7 bases). V was trimmed by 4 bases and J by 0 bases, leaving 16 bases between them. The CDR3 covers 16 residues. CDR1 SGHAT and CDR2 FQNNGV come from the germline V gene. The CDR3 nucleotides read TGTGCCAGCAGCTCCGTCAGGGGGGAAAGCTCCTACGAGCAGTACTTC. Residues: CASSSVRGESSYEQYF.

The V gene is TRBV5-8, the J gene TRBJ2-2, with TRBD1 identical over 7 bases. Looked up from germline, CDR1 is SGHTS and CDR2 is YDEGEE. The CDR3 has 15 amino acids. V shed 4 bases, J shed 5 bases, and the junction held 8 bases outside the gene matches. The CDR3 nucleotides read TGTGCCAGCAGCCCAGACAGGGTTACGACCGGGGAGCTGTTTTTT. Its translation: CASSPDRVTTGELFF.

V usage is TRBV11-3 and J usage is TRBJ1-1; 9 bases are a match to TRBD1. Germline loops: CDR1 SGHNT, CDR2 YENEEA. Trimming removed 5 bases from V and 5 bases from J; junction bases left unmatched: 6. The CDR3 has 14 amino acids. The chain's CDR3 is CASSHGTGWTEAFF. CDR3 coding DNA: TGTGCCAGCAGCCATGGGACAGGGTGGACTGAAGCTTTCTTT. Full variable domain (outside the CDR3, taken from reference TRBV11-3 and TRBJ1-1): EAGVVQSPRYKIIEKKQPVAFWCNPISGHNTLYWYLQNLGQGPELLIRYENEEAVDDSQLPKDRFSAERLKGVDSTLKIQPAELGDSAVYLCASSHGTGWTEAFFGQGTRLTVV.

The genes are TRBV6-1 and TRBJ2-3, with TRBD2 matching 8 bases. Germline CDR1 is MNHNS and CDR2 is SASEGT. The trim removed 3 bases at V and 2 bases at J, leaving 13 bases unmatched. This CDR3 region has 18 residues. CDR3 in amino acids: CASSDEFAGGTYTDTQYF. CDR3 DNA sequence: TGTGCCAGCAGTGATGAATTTGCGGGAGGAACCTACACAGATACGCAGTATTTT.

This chain links TRBV6-5 with TRBJ1-4; D is uncertain. This CDR3 region has 13 residues. V lost 0 bases, J lost 8 bases, and 7 bases lay in between. The germline V gene encodes CDR1 MNHEY and CDR2 SVGAGI. CDR3: CASSYSTGEKLFF. CDR3 coding DNA: TGTGCCAGCAGTTACTCGACGGGGGAAAAACTGTTTTTT.

The chain is built from TRBV15 and TRBJ1-1, with TRBD1 matching over 9 bases. Trimming at V came to 9 bases and at J to 2 bases, leaving 7 bases not matched to a gene. Germline CDR1 is LNHNV and CDR2 is YYDKDF (reference sequence). The CDR3 loop spans 14 amino acids. CDR3 sequence reads: CATAGTGINTEAFF. In nucleotides, the CDR3 is TGTGCCACGGCGGGGACAGGGATTAACACTGAAGCTTTCTTT.

V is TRBV13 and J is TRBJ2-7; D remains ambiguous. Germline values: CDR1 PRHDT, CDR2 FYEKMQ (reference sequence). V was pared by 3 bases and J by 2 bases, with 14 bases between. The CDR3 consists of 15 residues. In DNA, the CDR3 is TGTGCCAGCAGCTTGGAGAGAGCAATTACCTACGAGCAGTACTTC. Protein sequence: CASSLERAITYEQYF.

The DNA of the CDR3 is TGTGCCAGTAGTTCGCAGGGTAGTAACACCATATATTTT. This translates into CASSSQGSNTIYF. The chain employs TRBV19 and TRBJ1-3; weak D call: TRBD1 (5 bases). CDR3 length equals 13 residues. In germline, CDR1 is LNHDA, CDR2 SQIVND (reference sequence). The V end lost 5 bases, the J end lost 7 bases, and 12 bases lay between the germline ends.

This sequence joins TRBV27 and TRBJ2-2; 10 nucleotides match TRBD1. The CDR3 spans 18 residues. From germline, CDR1 is MNHEY and CDR2 SMNVEV (reference sequence). After removal of 2 bases from V and 4 bases from J, the junction contained 10 bases not matched to a gene. CDR3 nucleotide sequence: TGTGCCAGCAGTTTACGGATCCCGGGACAGGGGAGCACCGGGGAGCTGTTTTTT. It codes for CASSLRIPGQGSTGELFF.

V is TRBV2 and J is TRBJ2-2; maybe TRBD1 (5 bases). Germline-derived CDR1 and CDR2 are SNHLY and FYNNEI. The CDR3 runs to 14 residues. Trimming stripped 1 base from V and 4 bases from J, with 7 bases between. In nucleotides, the CDR3 is TGTGCCAGCAGTGAAGACAGGTTCACCGGGGAGCTGTTTTTT. It specifies CASSEDRFTGELFF.

This chain connects TRBV2 to TRBJ1-2; D remains unclear. CDR1 SNHLY and CDR2 FYNNEI come from the germline V gene. This CDR3 is 13 amino acids long. With 6 bases removed from V and 4 bases from J, the gap between germline ends came to 12 bases. The CDR3 DNA is TGTGCCAGCAGAAGTCGCGGAGGCTATGGCTACACCTTC. It encodes CASRSRGGYGYTF.

The CDR3: CASSLEGARVSEAFF. The CDR3 nucleotides read TGCGCCAGCAGCTTGGAAGGGGCCAGGGTGTCTGAAGCTTTCTTT. The chain links TRBV5-1 to TRBJ1-1; TRBD1 might be the D (5 bases). Trimming removed 0 bases at V and 6 bases at J, with 15 bases between. CDR1 is SGHRS and CDR2 is YFSETQ in the germline V gene. The CDR3 totals 15 residues.

The chain joins TRBV7-6 to TRBJ2-3, with D perhaps TRBD2 (6 bases). Germline V gives CDR1 SGHVS, CDR2 FNYEAQ. The CDR3 consists of 16 residues. V lost 0 bases to trimming and J lost 0 bases, with 10 bases between them. The CDR3 region has the DNA TGTGCCAGCAGCTTAGCTAGCGGAGCTAGCACAGATACGCAGTATTTT. Protein sequence: CASSLASGASTDTQYF.

The genes are TRBV14 and TRBJ1-2, with TRBD1 matching over 12 bases. The length of the CDR3 is 15 residues. Trimming cost V 3 bases and J 4 bases; bases outside gene matches: 3. Germline V gene data show CDR1 as SGHDN and CDR2 as FVKESK. CDR3 region: CASSHGTGGGYGYTF. The CDR3 nucleotides are TGTGCCAGCAGCCACGGGACAGGGGGCGGCTATGGCTACACCTTC.

This chain connects TRBV3-1 (or the pseudogene TRBV3-2) to TRBJ1-1; 10 nucleotides match TRBD1. The length of the CDR3 is 17 residues. V dropped 4 bases and J dropped 6; count of bases not matched to a gene: 14. In germline, CDR1 is LGHDT, CDR2 YNNKEL (reference sequence). Here the CDR3 reads CASSPGQGTRGFAEAFF. The CDR3 DNA sequence: TGTGCCAGCAGCCCGGGACAGGGGACCCGGGGGTTCGCTGAAGCTTTCTTT.

V and J are TRBV15 and TRBJ1-4; D uncertain. This CDR3 is 15 amino acids long. Trimming stripped 5 bases from V and 5 bases from J, with 15 bases between. Germline V gives CDR1 LNHNV, CDR2 YYDKDF (reference sequence). The CDR3 region is CATSSRANFNEKLFF. The CDR3 region has the DNA TGTGCCACCAGCTCGAGGGCGAATTTCAATGAAAAACTGTTTTTT.